This T cell receptor beta chain appears in the sequencing data of a study of response to subunit inactivated influenza vaccine. Study-wide results and limits: The authors suggested that every seasonal influenza vaccination recruits few new T cells.

Via MiXCR, TCRdb re-called the RT-PCR reads, giving one row per CDR3 protein. Altogether fewer than 650,000 distinct CDR3 sequences are present, roughly 13% being singletons, with the ten largest covering around 13%. V dropped 7 bases and J dropped 6 bases, with 14 bases sitting between them. Per the germline V gene, CDR1 is SGHRS and CDR2 is YFSETQ. The length of the CDR3 is 13 residues. As for this clonotype: Its antigen is unknown.

The specimen was PBMCs from blood, collected about 6 weeks after vaccination. This chain uses TRBV5-1 with TRBJ2-1, with D possibly TRBD1 on 6 matching bases. This TCR was sampled from a man between 50 and 59 years old who received an inactivated influenza vaccine. DNA of the CDR3: TGCGCCAGCTATGGGGACAAAGGCAATGAGCAGTTCTTC. This translates into CASYGDKGNEQFF. Full variable domain (outside the CDR3, taken from reference TRBV5-1 and TRBJ2-1): KAGVTQTPRYLIKTRGQQVTLSCSPISGHRSVSWYQQTPGQGLQFLFEYFSETQRNKGNFPGRFSGRQFSNSRSEMNVSTLELGDSALYLCASYGDKGNEQFFGPGTRLTVL.